The sequence of this TCR beta chain was determined in a study of neurological immune-mediated disorders. Study as a whole: Multiple sclerosis patients numbered about 35, with about 30 relapsing-remitting and 3 secondary progressive.

A single record per CDR3 protein comes from TCRdb applying MiXCR to the 5' RACE reads. The sample lists some 89,000 distinct CDR3 sequences, under 4.5% occurring once. This clonotype was counted many times. After removal of 4 bases from V and 6 bases from J, the junction contained 12 bases not matched to a gene. Germline lookup yields CDR1 SGHKS and CDR2 YYEKEE (reference sequence). This CDR3 spans 16 amino acids. As to time point: longitudinal time-point 3. The genes are TRBV5-5 and TRBJ2-3; TRBD1 agrees at 9 bases. The sequenced sample consisted of PBMCs. This receptor was identified in a woman aged 60-70 years with multiple sclerosis. This chain's CDR3 is CASSPRSGTGKDTQYF. The CDR3 DNA is TGTGCCAGCAGCCCCCGGAGCGGGACAGGGAAGGATACGCAGTATTTT. Looking up the rest from reference TRBV5-5 and TRBJ2-3 gives the full variable domain: DAGVTQSPTHLIKTRGQQVTLRCSPISGHKSVSWYQQVLGQGPQFIFQYYEKEERGRGNFPDRFSARQFPNYSSELNVNALLLGDSALYLCASSPRSGTGKDTQYFGPGTRLTVL.